This TCR beta chain was obtained from a study of T cell changes during pregnancy in multiple sclerosis (dated by TCRdb to between 2018 and 2021). Study-wide context: In women with multiple sclerosis, the researchers looked at how the T cell repertoire shifted as pregnancy progressed.

Taken from the germline V gene, the CDR1 and CDR2 loops are SGHRS and YFSETQ. Inclusive of the bounding cysteine and phenylalanine, the CDR3 is 15 residues long. Only CDR3 DNA remains: 45 bases, in frame from the first base. Trimming takes 5 bases off V and 4 bases off J; junction bases not matched to a gene: 6. Details on this clone: The antigen this receptor binds is unknown. The record has no base qualities; no much larger clone is one base away.

The library was built by means of the immunoSEQ multiplex PCR assay. TCRdb took this table from immuneACCESS and kept in-frame rearrangements with V and J called. Such tables lack part of the clones; where checked against another copy, unresolved V genes explain under half of the gap, and the rest is unexplained. The sample includes tens of thousands of clones, with approximately 91% observed a single time. The ten largest make up about 0.61% of the sample. This sample comprised CD4+ T cells from peripheral blood mononuclear cells, obtained after pregnancy. The chain is made from TRBV5-1 and TRBJ2-5; TRBD1 agrees with 12 junctional bases. This clonotype was obtained from a female donor in good health, enrolled as a control in a pregnancy study. The encoded CDR3 is CASRGQGAGGETQYF. The nucleotides are TGCGCCAGCAGGGGACAGGGGGCGGGAGGAGAGACCCAGTACTTC.